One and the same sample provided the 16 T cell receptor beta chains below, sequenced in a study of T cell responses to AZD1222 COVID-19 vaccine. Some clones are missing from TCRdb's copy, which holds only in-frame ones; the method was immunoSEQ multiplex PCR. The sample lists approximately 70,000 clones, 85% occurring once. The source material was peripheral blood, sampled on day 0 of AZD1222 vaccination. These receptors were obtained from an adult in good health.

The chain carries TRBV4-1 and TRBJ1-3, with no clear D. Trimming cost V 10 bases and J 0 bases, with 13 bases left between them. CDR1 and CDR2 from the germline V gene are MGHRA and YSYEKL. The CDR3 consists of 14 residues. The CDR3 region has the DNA TGCGCCATTAGTCCGACCCACTCTGGAAACACCATATATTTT. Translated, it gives CAISPTHSGNTIYF.

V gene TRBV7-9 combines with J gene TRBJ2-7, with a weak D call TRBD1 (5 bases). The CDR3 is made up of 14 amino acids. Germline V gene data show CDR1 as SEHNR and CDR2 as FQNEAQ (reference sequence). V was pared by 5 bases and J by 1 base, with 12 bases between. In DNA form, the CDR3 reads TGTGCCAGCAGCCCGATATCAGGGTCCTACGAGCAGTACTTC. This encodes CASSPISGSYEQYF.

The chain's CDR3 is CAINSLGGPEAFF. The CDR3 DNA sequence: TGTGCCATCAACTCTCTGGGGGGACCTGAAGCTTTCTTT. The chain links TRBV10-3 to TRBJ1-1; maybe TRBD1 (5 bases). CDR1 and CDR2 (germline): ENHRY, SYGVKD. Trimming left V 7 bases short and J 6 bases short, with 15 bases between. The CDR3 extends over 13 amino acids.

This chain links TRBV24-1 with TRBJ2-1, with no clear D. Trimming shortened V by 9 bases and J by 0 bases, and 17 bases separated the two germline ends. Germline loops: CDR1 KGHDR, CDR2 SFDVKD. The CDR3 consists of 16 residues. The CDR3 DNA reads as TGTGCCACCCGCCTCGCGTCCCCGTTCTCCTACAATGAGCAGTTCTTC. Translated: CATRLASPFSYNEQFF.

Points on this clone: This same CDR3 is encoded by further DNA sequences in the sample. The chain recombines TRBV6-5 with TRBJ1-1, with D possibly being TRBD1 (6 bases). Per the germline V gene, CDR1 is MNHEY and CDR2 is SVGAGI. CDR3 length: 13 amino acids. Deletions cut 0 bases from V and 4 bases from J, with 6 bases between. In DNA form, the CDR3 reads TGTGCCAGCAGTTACTCAGGGGGCACTGAAGCTTTCTTT. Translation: CASSYSGGTEAFF.

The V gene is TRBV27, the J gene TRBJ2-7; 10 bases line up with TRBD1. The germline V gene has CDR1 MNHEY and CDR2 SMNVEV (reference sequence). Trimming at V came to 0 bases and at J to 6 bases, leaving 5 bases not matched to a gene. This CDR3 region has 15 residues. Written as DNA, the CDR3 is TGTGCCAGCAGTTTATCGGGGACAGGGGCCGGCGAGCAGTACTTC. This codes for CASSLSGTGAGEQYF.

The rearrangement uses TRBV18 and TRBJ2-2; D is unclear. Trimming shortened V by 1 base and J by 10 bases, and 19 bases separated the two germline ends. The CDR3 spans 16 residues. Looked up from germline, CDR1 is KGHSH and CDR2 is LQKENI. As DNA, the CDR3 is TGTGCCAGCTCACCACGGCCGACCGCCGGGCCGTCGGAGCTGTTTTTT. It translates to CASSPRPTAGPSELFF.

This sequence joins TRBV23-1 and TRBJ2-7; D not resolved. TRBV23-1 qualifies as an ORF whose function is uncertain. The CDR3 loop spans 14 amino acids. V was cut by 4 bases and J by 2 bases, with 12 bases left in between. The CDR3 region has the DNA TGCGCCAGCAGTCGAGACTCGAACCCCTACGAGCAGTACTTC. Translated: CASSRDSNPYEQYF.

CDR3 nucleotides: TGTGCCAGCAGCGTAGCGGCAGGGGGCGTAAACACCATATATTTT. Amino acids: CASSVAAGGVNTIYF. The V call is TRBV9, the J call TRBJ1-3; the match to TRBD1 covers 8 bases. Germline V CDR1 and CDR2: SGDLS, YYNGEE. This CDR3 is built from 15 residues. J gave up 6 bases and V 0 bases, and 5 bases lay outside the gene matches.

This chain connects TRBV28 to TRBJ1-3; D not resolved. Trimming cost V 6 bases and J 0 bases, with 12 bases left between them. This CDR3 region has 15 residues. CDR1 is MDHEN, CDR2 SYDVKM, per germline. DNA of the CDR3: TGTGCCAGCAGCCCTACTTCCACCTCTGGAAACACCATATATTTT. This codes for CASSPTSTSGNTIYF.

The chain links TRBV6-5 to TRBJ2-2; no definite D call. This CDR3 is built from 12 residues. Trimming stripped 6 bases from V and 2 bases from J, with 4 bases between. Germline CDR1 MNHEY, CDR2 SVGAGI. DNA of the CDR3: TGTGCCAGCAGGGATAACACCGGGGAGCTGTTTTTT. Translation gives CASRDNTGELFF.

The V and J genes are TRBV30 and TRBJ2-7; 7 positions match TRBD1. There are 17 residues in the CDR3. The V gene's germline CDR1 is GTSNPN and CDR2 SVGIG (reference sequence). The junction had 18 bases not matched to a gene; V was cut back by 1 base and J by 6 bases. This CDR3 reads CAWSGNKGAVWVSEQYF. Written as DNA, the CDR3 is TGTGCCTGGAGTGGCAATAAGGGGGCCGTTTGGGTCTCCGAGCAGTACTTC.

CDR3 coding DNA: TGTGCCAGCAGTTTCTTTGGGACAGGCGCCCACGAGCAGTACTTC. Translated: CASSFFGTGAHEQYF. The chain has TRBV27 and TRBJ2-7, with 8 positions matching TRBD1. The CDR3 sequence is 15 residues long. The V segment lost 3 bases and the J segment 5 bases; nucleotides outside the gene matches: 9. Looked up from germline, CDR1 is MNHEY and CDR2 is SMNVEV (reference sequence).

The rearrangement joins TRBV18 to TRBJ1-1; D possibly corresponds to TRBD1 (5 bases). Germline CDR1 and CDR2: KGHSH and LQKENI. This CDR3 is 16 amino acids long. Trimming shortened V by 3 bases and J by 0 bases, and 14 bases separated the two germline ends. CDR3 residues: CASSPGAGAMNTEAFF. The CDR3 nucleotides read TGTGCCAGCTCACCTGGGGCCGGAGCTATGAACACTGAAGCTTTCTTT.

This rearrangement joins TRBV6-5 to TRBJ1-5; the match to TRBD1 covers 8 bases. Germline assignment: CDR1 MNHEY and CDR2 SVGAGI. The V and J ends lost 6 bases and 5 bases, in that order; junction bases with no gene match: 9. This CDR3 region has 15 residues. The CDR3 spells CASSLRAGGDQPQHF. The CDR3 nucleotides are TGTGCCAGCAGCCTAAGGGCAGGGGGCGATCAGCCCCAGCATTTT.

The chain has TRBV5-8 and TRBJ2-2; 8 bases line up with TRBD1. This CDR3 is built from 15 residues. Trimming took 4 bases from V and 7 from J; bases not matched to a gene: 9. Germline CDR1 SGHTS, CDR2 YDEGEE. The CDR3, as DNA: TGTGCCAGCAGCCCCTGGACAGGGAAGGTCGGGGAGCTGTTTTTT. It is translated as CASSPWTGKVGELFF.